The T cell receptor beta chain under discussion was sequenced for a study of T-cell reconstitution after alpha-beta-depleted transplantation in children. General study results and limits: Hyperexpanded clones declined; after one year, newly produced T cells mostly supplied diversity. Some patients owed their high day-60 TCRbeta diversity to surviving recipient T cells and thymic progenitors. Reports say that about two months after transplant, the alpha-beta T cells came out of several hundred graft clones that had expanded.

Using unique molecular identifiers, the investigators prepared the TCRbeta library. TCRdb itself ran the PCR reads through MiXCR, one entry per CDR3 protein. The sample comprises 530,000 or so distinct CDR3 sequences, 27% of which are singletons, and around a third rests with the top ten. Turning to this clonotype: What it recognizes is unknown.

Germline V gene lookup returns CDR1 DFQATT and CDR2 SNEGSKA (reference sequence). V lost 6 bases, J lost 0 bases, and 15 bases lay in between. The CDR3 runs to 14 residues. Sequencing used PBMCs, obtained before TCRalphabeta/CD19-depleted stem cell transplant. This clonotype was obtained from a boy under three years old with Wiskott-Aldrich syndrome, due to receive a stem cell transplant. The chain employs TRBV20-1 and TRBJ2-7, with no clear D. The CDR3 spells CSALPHSDSYEQYF. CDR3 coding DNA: TGCAGTGCACTGCCGCACTCTGACTCCTACGAGCAGTACTTC.